This T cell receptor (beta chain) emerged from a study of early T cells in non-severe SARS-CoV-2 infection. Study as a whole: Bulk RNA isolated from unsorted whole blood underwent sequencing; chains were not paired.

Looked up from germline, CDR1 is SNHLY and CDR2 is FYNNEI. This CDR3 contains 15 residues. J was trimmed by 7 bases and V by 3 bases; bases with no gene match: 6. Study-wide findings and caveats: Using VDJdb, the matching emphasized anti-spike CD8 responses while missing private and CD4 specificities.

As for this clonotype: Antigen unknown.

Unique molecular identifiers were affixed to single, distinct cDNA molecules. TCRdb independently ran MiXCR on the 5' RACE reads; one entry per CDR3 protein. Of under 90,000 distinct CDR3 sequences in the sample, around 15% are singletons; the top ten hold 5% to 7.5%. This clonotype was sampled from an adult who was a healthcare worker with PCR-confirmed SARS-CoV-2 infection or an uninfected control (not recorded which). This chain joins TRBV2 and TRBJ2-1, with 10 bases fitting TRBD2. The sample taken for sequencing was whole blood. CDR3 nucleotide sequence: TGTGCCAGCAGTGATCCTAGCGGGGGACGTAATGAGCAGTTCTTC. Residues: CASSDPSGGRNEQFF.